This TCR beta chain was sequenced for a study of T-cell memory formation after mild COVID-19 (dated by TCRdb to about 2021). The study in broad terms: TCR sequence clusters from the two donors were found to be largely donor specific. Longitudinal TCRalpha and TCRbeta repertoire sequencing tracked T-cell clones expanding and contracting after mild COVID-19 in a couple of donors. Two young, previously healthy adult volunteers, one female and one male, were included in the cohort. Points the paper makes about the study in general: Whether the second-wave clones peaking on day 37 were SARS-CoV-2 specific was not confirmed. Clones contracting from day 15 to 85 had balanced CD4/CD8 phenotypes, while a second wave expanding from day 15 to 37 was biased towards CD4+. Some responding clones were found in pre-infection memory, which suggests that pre-existing cross-reactive memory T cells took part in the SARS-CoV-2 response. Contracting CD4+ clones were found mainly in CM and EM memory subsets, while CD8+ clones were enriched in EMRA. Only a couple of mild cases were covered by the study, and larger cohorts that include severe cases with pre-infection samples were considered necessary.

The germline V gene provides CDR1 SGHRS and CDR2 YFSETQ. Between the V and J ends, shortened by 0 bases and 5 bases respectively, the junction contains 6 bases. The CDR3 sequence holds 13 residues, the cysteine and phenylalanine included. The DNA shown is the 39-base CDR3, in frame from base 1. This clonotype was seen many times. What this receptor recognizes is not known. Qualities for individual bases were not recorded, and no much larger clone is one base off. Ficoll-Paque density gradient centrifugation was used to isolate PBMCs. The run used an Illumina NovaSeq 6000. Using 5'RACE with constant-segment primers, TCRalpha and TCRbeta cDNA libraries were constructed, with sample barcodes and unique molecular identifiers added in the process. Trizol reagent was used to extract RNA from every sample. Amplification of the libraries took two PCR steps, and the second step added a second sample barcode plus Illumina TruSeq adapters. Sequencing of libraries was performed on an Illumina NovaSeq with 2 x 150 bp paired-end reads. Per the authors' processing: Reads were demultiplexed and collapsed into UMI-guided consensus sequences with migec v1.2.7. Using mixcr v2.1.11, the UMI consensuses were aligned to TRA and TRB V and J templates and assembled into clonotypes. A clonotype was counted as expanded or contracted only when both edgeR and NoisET called the clonotype significant, with the noise models trained on biological replicates. edgeR calls used a false discovery rate-adjusted p below 0.01 and a log2 fold-change threshold of 1. As an exploratory analysis of dynamics, max-normalized trajectories of the 1000 most abundant clonotypes were examined by PCA with hierarchical clustering. The CD4 or CD8 phenotype of responding clones was assigned using the separately sequenced CD4+ and CD8+ repertoires. Clones were called with MiXCR by TCRdb after fastp trimmed the public reads at Q25, and only in-frame beta chains were retained. Rows with a matching CDR3 protein are joined into one entry that keeps the most common DNA and genes. For this entry, the V and J calls and clone size follow TCRdb and not the study's own pipeline. The sample includes almost 550,000 distinct CDR3 sequences, with 20% observed a single time. The leading ten clones occupy 9.5% to 15% of the sample.

The chain employs TRBV5-1 and TRBJ1-5; no confident D gene assignment can be made. This clonotype was obtained from an adult woman who had mild COVID-19 (a few samples of this study predate the infection). The sample titles of this study are shuffled in the database, so cell type and time point are left out; the donor was told from shared clones. The specimen was PBMCs or a T cell subset sorted from them (not recorded which). The CDR3 corresponds to CASSLEPDQPQHF. The sequenced DNA: TGCGCCAGCAGCTTGGAACCGGATCAGCCCCAGCATTTT.